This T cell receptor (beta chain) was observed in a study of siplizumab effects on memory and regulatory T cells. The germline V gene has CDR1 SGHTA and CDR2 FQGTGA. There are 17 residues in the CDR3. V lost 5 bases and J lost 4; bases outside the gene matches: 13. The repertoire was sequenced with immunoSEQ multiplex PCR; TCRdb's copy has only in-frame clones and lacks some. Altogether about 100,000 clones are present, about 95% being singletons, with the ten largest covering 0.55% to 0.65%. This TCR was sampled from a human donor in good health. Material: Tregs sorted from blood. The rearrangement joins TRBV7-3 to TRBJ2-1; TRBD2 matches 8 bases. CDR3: CASSPPGGTRDYNEQFF. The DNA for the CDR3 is TGTGCCAGCAGCCCACCGGGGGGGACTAGAGATTACAATGAGCAGTTCTTC.